This T cell receptor (beta chain) was profiled in a study of blood T cells in healthy people across ages. Regarding the study as a whole: Estimates drawn from one million T cells were deemed to understate diversity. The study lacked donor CMV status, which possibly confounded expanded clonotype changes. Long-lived donors carried more naive CD4+ cells and greater diversity than aged donors.

Germline V gives CDR1 SQVTM, CDR2 ANQGSEA. V lost 5 bases, J lost 5 bases, and 9 bases stayed unmatched. The CDR3 is 14 amino acids. Comment on this clonotype: Its target is not known.

For the second PCR, which ran for about 6 to 11 cycles, a sample-barcoded 5' primer and a J-beta primer mix were used. From the 5' RACE reads, TCRdb called clonotypes with MiXCR, one entry per CDR3 protein. The sample carries 1.5 million to 1.8 million distinct CDR3 sequences, approximately 39% recorded once. This TCR came from a woman aged 18-29 years in good health. The sample taken for sequencing was blood. This chain links TRBV29-1 with TRBJ2-5; the match to TRBD2 covers 9 bases. Here the CDR3 DNA reads TGCAGCGTTCGTTTGACTAGCGGTCCTGAGACCCAGTACTTC. Protein product: CSVRLTSGPETQYF. Using reference TRBV29-1 and TRBJ2-5 for the parts outside the CDR3, the full variable domain is SAVISQKPSRDICQRGTSLTIQCQVDSQVTMMFWYRQQPGQSLTLIATANQGSEATYESGFVIDKFPISRPNLTFSTLTVSNMSPEDSSIYLCSVRLTSGPETQYFGPGTRLLVL.